These 21 T cell receptor beta chains were sequenced from one sample in a study of PD-L1 blockade in urothelial cancer. Produced via immunoSEQ multiplex PCR; TCRdb's table is partial and in-frame only. This sample has some 100,000 clones, with around 90% found just once. Source: PBMCs, taken around atezolizumab (anti-PD-L1) treatment. These receptors were collected from a woman older than 75 with urothelial cancer.

The CDR3, as DNA: TGCGCCAGCAGTGGCCAAAATAGTGACAGCTACTATGGCTACACCTTC. Translated, it gives CASSGQNSDSYYGYTF. The V call is TRBV10-2, the J call TRBJ1-2, with a possible D match to TRBD1 (5 bases). With 4 bases removed from V and 3 bases from J, the gap between germline ends came to 18 bases. The CDR3 has 16 amino acids. Germline V CDR1 and CDR2: WSHSY, SAAADI.

The rearrangement links TRBV6-1 to TRBJ1-2; a weak D match, TRBD1 (6 bases). This CDR3 spans 16 amino acids. V lost 3 bases and J 8 bases, leaving 22 bases between the germline ends. CDR1 MNHNS and CDR2 SASEGT come from the germline V gene. CDR3 residues: CASSDYLRGGLQGYTF. CDR3 DNA: TGTGCCAGCAGTGACTATCTTAGGGGGGGGTTGCAGGGCTACACCTTC.

V gene TRBV15 combines with J gene TRBJ2-3; 11 bases agree with TRBD2. The CDR3 covers 16 residues. Losses at the gene ends were 4 bases for V and 8 bases for J; bases not matched to a gene: 11. Per the germline V gene, CDR1 is LNHNV and CDR2 is YYDKDF (reference sequence). The CDR3 DNA reads TGTGCCACCAGCACACTCATAGCGGGAGGGCCTGGTACGCAGTATTTT. Translation: CATSTLIAGGPGTQYF.

The chain is built from TRBV6-5 and TRBJ2-7; TRBD2 aligns across 12 bases. The CDR3 length is 16 residues. V lost 4 bases and J lost 1; bases outside the gene matches: 5. Germline loops: CDR1 MNHEY, CDR2 SVGAGI. CDR3 region: CASSSPGLAGSYEQYF. In DNA, the CDR3 is TGTGCCAGCAGTTCCCCCGGACTAGCGGGGTCCTACGAGCAGTACTTC.

The chain has TRBV28 and TRBJ1-5, with D possibly TRBD1 on 6 matching bases. Germline V gene data show CDR1 as MDHEN and CDR2 as SYDVKM. The V end lost 6 bases, the J end lost 1 base, and 10 bases lay between the germline ends. The CDR3 extends over 14 amino acids. The CDR3 here is CASRETGSNQPQHF. The CDR3 DNA follows: TGTGCCAGCAGGGAAACAGGGAGCAATCAGCCCCAGCATTTT.

The DNA of the CDR3 is TGTGCCAGCAGCTTAGGATTCGGTAGGGGCACTGAAGCTTTCTTT. Protein: CASSLGFGRGTEAFF. V and J are TRBV11-3 and TRBJ1-1, with D possibly matching TRBD1 (5 bases). This CDR3 is 15 amino acids long. From germline, CDR1 is SGHNT and CDR2 YENEEA. V was pared by 1 base and J by 4 bases, with 13 bases between.

The chain combines TRBV9 with TRBJ1-5; possible D gene TRBD1, 5 bases. Germline V lookup: CDR1 SGDLS, CDR2 YYNGEE. CDR3 size: 14 residues. Between the trimmed V and J ends, which lost 4 bases and 1 base, there was a span of 9 bases. The CDR3 is CASSPGGSNQPQHF. The CDR3 nucleotides are TGTGCCAGCAGCCCCGGGGGAAGCAATCAGCCCCAGCATTTT. The whole variable domain, remainder taken from reference TRBV9 and TRBJ1-5, is DSGVTQTPKHLITATGQRVTLRCSPRSGDLSVYWYQQSLDQGLQFLIQYYNGEERAKGNILERFSAQQFPDLHSELNLSSLELGDSALYFCASSPGGSNQPQHFGDGTRLSIL.

The rearrangement joins TRBV6-1 to TRBJ2-7; no definite D call. Germline assignment: CDR1 MNHNS and CDR2 SASEGT. Deletions cut 3 bases from V and 2 bases from J, with 2 bases between. The CDR3 has 11 residues. The CDR3 here is CASSDTYEQYF. DNA of the CDR3: TGTGCCAGCAGTGACACCTACGAGCAGTACTTC.

CDR3 DNA sequence: TGTGCCAGCAGCTTAGTAGTCAGGGGTTCGGGTGAGCAGTTCTTC. Translated: CASSLVVRGSGEQFF. The genes are TRBV7-8 and TRBJ2-1, with D possibly TRBD1 on 6 matching bases. With 1 base removed from V and 9 bases from J, the gap between germline ends came to 16 bases. The V gene's germline CDR1 is SGHVS and CDR2 FQNEAQ. This CDR3 spans 15 amino acids.

The V and J genes are TRBV25-1 and TRBJ2-7, with TRBD1 matching over 7 bases. The CDR3 totals 15 residues. CDR1 MGHDK and CDR2 SYGVNS come from the germline V gene. With 6 bases clipped from V and 1 base from J, the junction kept 9 bases outside the gene matches. The CDR3 is CASSPKDRNSYEQYF. As DNA, the CDR3 is TGTGCCAGCAGCCCAAAGGACAGGAATTCCTACGAGCAGTACTTC.

The chain carries TRBV28 and TRBJ1-1; TRBD1 is a possible D gene (6 bases). From germline, CDR1 is MDHEN and CDR2 SYDVKM. CDR3 length: 15 amino acids. V lost 6 bases, J lost 1 base, and 15 bases lay in between. CDR3 protein: CASSPRTATNTEAFF. The CDR3 DNA reads TGTGCCAGCAGCCCCAGGACAGCTACGAACACTGAAGCTTTCTTT.

The V and J genes are TRBV28 and TRBJ2-7; D might be TRBD1 (6 bases). Trimming left V 5 bases short and J 4 bases short, with 9 bases between. The length of the CDR3 is 12 residues. In germline, CDR1 is MDHEN, CDR2 SYDVKM. The CDR3 DNA is TGTGCCAGCAGTCCAGGACAGTACGAGCAGTACTTC. Its translation: CASSPGQYEQYF.

Written as DNA, the CDR3 is TGTGCCAGCAGTTACGCGGGACAGGCCTACAATGAGCAGTTCTTC. It is translated as CASSYAGQAYNEQFF. This chain joins TRBV6-5 and TRBJ2-1, with 8 nucleotides matching TRBD1. Germline V CDR1 and CDR2: MNHEY, SVGAGI. The J segment lost 2 bases and the V segment lost 2 bases, leaving 2 bases of the junction unmatched. The CDR3 consists of 15 residues.

V usage is TRBV7-9 and J usage is TRBJ2-3; D unresolved. Deletions cut 5 bases from V and 3 bases from J, with 18 bases between. The CDR3 length is 16 residues. Germline CDR1 is SEHNR and CDR2 is FQNEAQ (reference sequence). The CDR3 bases are TGTGCCAGCAGCCCTAGGCGTGGCGCACCAACAGATACGCAGTATTTT. Residues: CASSPRRGAPTDTQYF. Together with reference TRBV7-9 and TRBJ2-3, the CDR3 gives the full variable domain: DTGVSQNPRHKITKRGQNVTFRCDPISEHNRLYWYRQTLGQGPEFLTYFQNEAQLEKSRLLSDRFSAERPKGSFSTLEIQRTEQGDSAMYLCASSPRRGAPTDTQYFGPGTRLTVL.

The chain's CDR3 is CASSARDYKDNEQFF. The DNA of the CDR3 is TGTGCCAGTAGCGCCCGGGACTACAAGGACAATGAGCAGTTCTTC. V is TRBV19 and J is TRBJ2-1; TRBD2 matches at 7 bases. With V trimmed by 6 bases and J by 5 bases, 10 bases remained unmatched. In germline, CDR1 is LNHDA, CDR2 SQIVND (reference sequence). The CDR3 covers 15 residues.

V and J are TRBV9 and TRBJ2-1; D not certain. V was pared by 4 bases and J by 0 bases, with 11 bases between. Germline CDR1 is SGDLS and CDR2 is YYNGEE. The CDR3 covers 15 residues. Here the CDR3 reads CASSMTQSSYNEQFF. The CDR3 DNA is TGTGCCAGCAGCATGACTCAAAGCTCCTACAATGAGCAGTTCTTC.

The chain combines TRBV2 with TRBJ1-5, with 10 bases that match TRBD1. This CDR3 spans 15 amino acids. The germline CDR1 and CDR2 sequences are SNHLY and FYNNEI. Trimming at V came to 7 bases and at J to 6 bases, leaving 9 bases not matched to a gene. This CDR3 reads CASTIDRGLSQPQHF. As DNA, the CDR3 is TGTGCCAGCACTATAGACAGGGGGCTAAGTCAGCCCCAGCATTTT.

The chain joins TRBV19 to TRBJ2-2; TRBD2 matches at 9 bases. CDR3 length: 15 residues. The V and J ends lost 7 bases and 3 bases, in that order; junction bases with no gene match: 6. Germline V gives CDR1 LNHDA, CDR2 SQIVND (reference sequence). The CDR3 DNA reads TGTGCCAGTAATGTGGCGGGAGGGGACACCGGGGAGCTGTTTTTT. It codes for CASNVAGGDTGELFF.

This clone was seen only once. The chain couples TRBV7-9 to TRBJ1-2; 10 nucleotides line up with TRBD1. The V segment lost 4 bases and the J segment 5 bases; nucleotides outside the gene matches: 4. Germline V lookup: CDR1 SEHNR, CDR2 FQNEAQ (reference sequence). The CDR3 totals 14 residues. CDR3 bases: TGTGCCAGCAGCTCGTGGACAGGGGGTTATGGCTACACCTTC. Translating gives CASSSWTGGYGYTF.

The V call is TRBV14, the J call TRBJ1-5; weak D call: TRBD1 (6 bases). Germline loops: CDR1 SGHDN, CDR2 FVKESK. CDR3 size: 15 residues. Deletions cut 3 bases from V and 4 bases from J, with 13 bases between. As DNA, the CDR3 is TGTGCCAGCAGCCAGATTCAGGGGAGTAATCAGCCCCAGCATTTT. It yields the protein CASSQIQGSNQPQHF.

CDR3 nucleotides: TGCGCCAGCAGTGTGTTAGCGGGAGGGGGCGAGCAGTACTTC. It yields the protein CASSVLAGGGEQYF. The J gene is TRBJ2-7, the V gene TRBV10-2, with 11 bases lining up with TRBD2. The CDR3 covers 14 residues. V lost 4 bases, J lost 6 bases, and 5 bases stayed unmatched. Germline V gene lookup returns CDR1 WSHSY and CDR2 SAAADI.